This T cell receptor (beta chain) derives from a study of blood T cell repertoires in COVID-19. Study information: Material from acute and convalescent COVID-19 was sourced from the United States, Italy and Spain. Sample material is recorded as cDNA or gDNA derived from T cells, B-cell-depleted T cells, or PBMCs.

The CDR3 covers 14 residues. Unmatched junction bases numbered 4, after V lost 1 base and J lost 4 bases. The germline CDR1 and CDR2 sequences are SGHRS and YFSETQ. TCRdb's table, derived via immunoSEQ multiplex PCR, lists solely in-frame clones and lacks some. In the table there are roughly 140,000 clones, 60% to 80% of which are singletons. This TCR came from a man in his fifties with active or convalescent COVID-19. The sample was peripheral blood. V is TRBV5-1 and J is TRBJ1-2; 7 bases match TRBD1. The CDR3 coding sequence is TGCGCCAGCAGCTTGTCAGGGGGTCTCTATGGCTACACCTTC. Protein product: CASSLSGGLYGYTF.